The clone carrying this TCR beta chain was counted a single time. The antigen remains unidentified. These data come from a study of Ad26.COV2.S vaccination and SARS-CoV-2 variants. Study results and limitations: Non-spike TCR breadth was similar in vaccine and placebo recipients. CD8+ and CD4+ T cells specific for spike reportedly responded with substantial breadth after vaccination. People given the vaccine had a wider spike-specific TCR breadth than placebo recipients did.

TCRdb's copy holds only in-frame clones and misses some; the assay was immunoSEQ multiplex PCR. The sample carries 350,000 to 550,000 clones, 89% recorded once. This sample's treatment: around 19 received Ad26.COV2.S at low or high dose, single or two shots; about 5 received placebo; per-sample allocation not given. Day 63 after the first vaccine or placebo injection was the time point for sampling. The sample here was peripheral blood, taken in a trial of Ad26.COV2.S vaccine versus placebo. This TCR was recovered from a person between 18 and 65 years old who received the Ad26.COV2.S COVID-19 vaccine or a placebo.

CDR3 sequence: CASSDWPSSGEQFF. CDR3 coding DNA: TGTGCCAGCAGTGACTGGCCAAGCAGCGGTGAGCAGTTCTTC. The gene calls are TRBV6-4 and TRBJ2-1; tentative D call: TRBD2 (5 bases). Per the germline V gene, CDR1 is MRHNA and CDR2 is SNTAGT. The CDR3 runs 14 residues. V lost 1 base, J lost 9 bases, and 13 bases lay in between.